Shown below are 8 T cell receptor beta chains from a single sample sequenced in a study of Graves' ophthalmopathy and Graves' hyperthyroidism. Beta-chain TCR CDR3 regions were amplified from RNA transcripts. HTBI-primed RT-PCR formed the first round, and a multiplex PCR formed the second. One entry per CDR3 protein, called by TCRdb with MiXCR from the multiplex PCR reads. The sample lists roughly 50,000 distinct CDR3 sequences, 50% occurring once. The sample taken for sequencing was peripheral blood. Receptors were obtained from an adult man with Graves' ophthalmopathy.

This clonotype has at least ten counts. This sequence joins TRBV2 and TRBJ1-1, with D possibly matching TRBD1 (6 bases). Trimming stripped 4 bases from V and 0 bases from J, with 12 bases between. Germline-derived CDR1 and CDR2 are SNHLY and FYNNEI. This CDR3 has 15 amino acids. The CDR3 coding sequence is TGTGCCAGCAGTGTTGATCGGGGGCTGAACACTGAAGCTTTCTTT. Its translation: CASSVDRGLNTEAFF.

V and J are TRBV15 and TRBJ2-7; D is ambiguous. Germline V gene lookup returns CDR1 LNHNV and CDR2 YYDKDF (reference sequence). The CDR3 extends over 13 amino acids. CDR3 coding DNA: TGTACCCCCCTAGACTCCGCCTCCTACGAGCAGTACTTC. Translation: CTPLDSASYEQYF. The full variable domain, its missing parts supplied by reference TRBV15 and TRBJ2-7, is DAMVIQNPRYQVTQFGKPVTLSCSQTLNHNVMYWYQQKSSQAPKLLFHYYDKDFNNEADTPDNFQSRRPNTSFCFLDIRSPGLGDTAMYLCTPLDSASYEQYFGPGTRLTVT.

The chain employs TRBV20-1 and TRBJ2-7; 9 bases match TRBD1. TRBJ2-5 matches the DNA end more closely, so the J call is doubtful. CDR1 and CDR2 (germline): DFQATT, SNEGSKA (reference sequence). The CDR3 length is 16 residues. The CDR3 reads CSARDLGQGHQETQYF. The CDR3 bases are TGCAGTGCTAGAGATCTCGGACAGGGGCACCAAGAGACCCAGTACTTC.

The chain employs TRBV20-1 and TRBJ2-6; no clear D. This CDR3 has 14 amino acids. V shed 1 base and J shed 4 bases, with 8 bases lying between them. CDR1 is DFQATT and CDR2 is SNEGSKA in the germline V gene (reference sequence). This CDR3 is CSARVFTGANVLTF. CDR3 DNA sequence: TGCAGTGCTAGAGTATTTACCGGGGCCAACGTCCTGACTTTC.

The chain combines TRBV19 with TRBJ2-7, with 7 nucleotides matching TRBD1. Germline V gene data show CDR1 as LNHDA and CDR2 as SQIVND (reference sequence). After removal of 0 bases from V and 6 bases from J, the junction contained 5 bases not matched to a gene. This CDR3 is built from 14 residues. CDR3 sequence: CASSIDWAGGEQYF. The CDR3 coding sequence is TGTGCCAGTAGTATAGATTGGGCAGGGGGCGAGCAGTACTTC.

The V gene is TRBV7-2, the J gene TRBJ1-4; D is ambiguous. The CDR3 runs to 11 residues. Germline-derived CDR1 and CDR2 are SGHTA and FQGNSA. The CDR3 spells CAAAYGVTLFF. DNA of the CDR3: TGTGCAGCAGCATATGGCGTAACACTGTTTTTT.

This clonotype was seen many times. The chain is built from TRBV7-3 and TRBJ1-2; tentative D call: TRBD1 (5 bases). V lost 5 bases to trimming and J lost 2 bases, with 15 bases between them. This CDR3 region has 15 residues. Per the germline V gene, CDR1 is SGHTA and CDR2 is FQGTGA. The CDR3 region is CASSPSGGSNYGYTF. The DNA of the CDR3 is TGTGCCAGCAGCCCCTCGGGGGGGTCGAACTATGGCTACACCTTC.

CDR3 bases: TGTGCCAGCAGCCTAGTTGGACAGGGAGGGTTGGAAAACATTCAGTACTTC. Translation: CASSLVGQGGLENIQYF. The chain is built from TRBV7-2 and TRBJ2-4, with D tentatively TRBD1 (8 bases). This CDR3 has 17 residues. V dropped 5 bases and J dropped 5 bases, with 22 bases sitting between them. CDR1 and CDR2 (germline): SGHTA, FQGNSA.